These T cell receptor beta chains were read from a single sample in a study of cytomegalovirus exposure and HLA in healthy donors. Data came from immunoSEQ multiplex PCR; TCRdb stores just in-frame clones and leaves some out. This sample yields 200,000 or so clones, of which about 86% are seen a single time; just over 2% belongs to the top ten. The sample taken for sequencing was PBMCs. These receptors were obtained from a woman between 18 and 29 years old in good health and CMV-seropositive. CDR3s include the opening cysteine and the closing phenylalanine or tryptophan. A D gene is named only where the DNA matches it firmly. The listing skips clone size in some rows; elsewhere it reads once, few, many or a size class.

size	V	D	J	CDR3	DNA
.	TRBV4-1	.	TRBJ1-2	CASSQVRGTHTF	TGCGCCAGCAGCCAAGTCAGGGGAACCCACACCTTC
.	TRBV19	.	TRBJ2-1	CASNTPGSYNEQFF	TGTGCCAGTAACACTCCGGGTTCCTACAATGAGCAGTTCTTC
.	TRBV7-2	TRBD1	TRBJ1-2	CASSLAQDRPSGYTF	TGTGCCAGCAGCTTAGCCCAGGACAGGCCTAGTGGCTACACCTTC
.	TRBV5-1	.	TRBJ1-2	CASRTPARLNYGYTF	TGCGCCAGCAGAACCCCCGCTAGGCTTAACTATGGCTACACCTTC
few	TRBV6-4	TRBD1	TRBJ1-2	CASSTSGTANYGYTF	TGTGCCAGCAGCACGTCCGGGACAGCTAACTATGGCTACACCTTC
.	TRBV30	TRBD1	TRBJ2-3	CALYSGTGNTDTQYF	TGTGCCTTGTATAGTGGGACAGGTAACACAGATACGCAGTATTTT
.	TRBV5-1	TRBD1	TRBJ1-3	CASSPQSGGSGGNTIYF	TGCGCCAGCAGCCCTCAGTCAGGGGGAAGTGGTGGAAACACCATATATTTT
.	TRBV5-4	TRBD2	TRBJ2-5	CASSLGGVAGVQETQYF	TGTGCCAGCAGCTTGGGGGGGGTAGCGGGGGTCCAAGAGACCCAGTACTTC
.	TRBV6-5	TRBD2	TRBJ2-5	CASRTSGIQTQYF	TGTGCCAGCAGGACTAGCGGGATTCAGACCCAGTACTTC
.	TRBV13	TRBD2	TRBJ2-7	CASSLGLAGAPYEQYF	TGTGCCAGCAGCTTAGGACTAGCGGGGGCCCCCTACGAGCAGTACTTC
.	TRBV5-6	TRBD1	TRBJ2-2	CASSRPGQTTNTGELFF	TGTGCCAGCAGCCGTCCGGGACAGACCACGAACACCGGGGAGCTGTTTTTT
.	TRBV11-2	.	TRBJ1-2	CASSPETGSFYGYTF	TGTGCCAGCAGCCCGGAGACAGGCTCCTTTTATGGCTACACCTTC
.	TRBV6-1	TRBD1	TRBJ1-1	CASTGQGPFEAFF	TGTGCCAGCACCGGACAGGGGCCTTTTGAAGCTTTCTTT
.	TRBV7-9	TRBD2	TRBJ2-2	CASSPLRRGGDGELFF	TGTGCCAGCAGCCCCCTTAGGCGGGGGGGCGACGGGGAGCTGTTTTTT
.	TRBV27	.	TRBJ2-7	CASSTTGYEQYF	TGTGCCAGCAGTACCACAGGGTACGAGCAGTACTTC
.	TRBV7-2	TRBD1	TRBJ2-5	CASSLGTGGRETQYF	TGTGCCAGCAGCTTAGGGACAGGGGGAAGAGAGACCCAGTACTTC
.	TRBV19	.	TRBJ2-2	CASTYATGELFF	TGTGCCAGTACCTATGCGACCGGGGAGCTGTTTTTT
.	TRBV30	TRBD2	TRBJ2-7	CACLSGGPTYEQYF	TGTGCCTGTCTTAGCGGGGGACCTACCTACGAGCAGTACTTC
.	TRBV4-1	TRBD2	TRBJ2-5	CASSQDPAGASGETQYF	TGCGCCAGCAGCCAAGACCCAGCGGGGGCTAGCGGGGAGACCCAGTACTTC
.	TRBV4-1	TRBD1	TRBJ1-6	CASSQDPGDRVVPF	TGCGCCAGCAGCCAAGATCCGGGTGACAGGGTGGTTCCCTTT
once	TRBV5-1	TRBD1	TRBJ2-2	CASSRPGTGSGELFF	TGCGCCAGCAGCCGTCCCGGGACAGGGTCCGGGGAGCTGTTTTTT
once	TRBV30	TRBD2	TRBJ2-7	CAWSGPVAGGQYEQYF	TGTGCCTGGAGTGGCCCAGTGGCGGGGGGGCAGTACGAGCAGTACTTC
.	TRBV27	TRBD2	TRBJ2-3	CASSILGTSLIHTQYF	TGTGCCAGCAGTATCCTTGGGACTAGTCTTATCCATACGCAGTATTTT
.	TRBV27	.	TRBJ1-2	CASSFQGGNYGYTF	TGTGCCAGCAGTTTTCAGGGTGGTAACTATGGCTACACCTTC
.	TRBV6-5	TRBD2	TRBJ2-5	CASSSYGLAQETQYF	TGTGCCAGCAGTTCGTACGGACTAGCCCAGGAGACCCAGTACTTC
.	TRBV2	TRBD2	TRBJ2-5	CASGLAVWETQYF	TGTGCCAGCGGCCTAGCGGTCTGGGAGACCCAGTACTTC
few	TRBV18	TRBD1	TRBJ1-4	CASSSPGAGGAKKLFF	TGTGCCAGCTCATCTCCTGGGGCAGGGGGAGCGAAAAAACTGTTTTTT
.	TRBV4-1	.	TRBJ2-1	CASSRGTPDNEQFF	TGCGCCAGCAGCCGGGGGACTCCGGACAATGAGCAGTTCTTC
.	TRBV2	.	TRBJ2-5	CASSGRGVETQYF	TGTGCCAGCAGTGGGCGAGGAGTAGAGACCCAGTACTTC
.	TRBV28	.	TRBJ2-5	CASSLVPGVGTQYF	TGTGCCAGCAGTTTAGTCCCAGGGGTTGGAACCCAGTACTTC
.	TRBV6-1	.	TRBJ2-6	CASSEAASGANVLTF	TGTGCCAGCAGTGAAGCGGCCTCTGGGGCCAACGTCCTGACTTTC
.	TRBV30	.	TRBJ1-1	CAWSVKNTEAFF	TGTGCCTGGAGCGTTAAGAACACTGAAGCTTTCTTT
.	TRBV27	.	TRBJ2-1	CASSLGGGNEQFF	TGTGCCAGCAGTCTGGGAGGGGGCAATGAGCAGTTCTTC
.	TRBV5-1	TRBD1	TRBJ2-5	CASGLEGRGPWETQYF	TGCGCCAGCGGCTTGGAGGGCAGGGGGCCTTGGGAGACCCAGTACTTC
.	TRBV28	.	TRBJ1-2	CASGSPGGVGYGYTF	TGTGCCAGCGGATCCCCGGGAGGGGTAGGGTATGGCTACACTTTC
.	TRBV7-6	.	TRBJ2-2	CASSAQAGTYTGELFF	TGTGCCAGCAGCGCACAGGCCGGGACTTACACCGGGGAGCTGTTTTTT
few	TRBV19	.	TRBJ1-1	CASSISSGNTEAFF	TGTGCCAGTAGTATTTCGTCGGGGAACACTGAAGCTTTCTTT
.	TRBV18	.	TRBJ1-2	CASSPAGAGEPYGYTF	TGTGCCAGCTCACCAGCGGGGGCAGGGGAGCCCTATGGCTACACCTTC
.	TRBV4-1	TRBD1	TRBJ1-3	CASSQVTGGSGNTIYF	TGCGCCAGCAGCCAAGTTACAGGGGGCTCTGGAAACACCATATATTTT
.	TRBV11-2	.	TRBJ1-1	CASTRGNTEAFF	TGTGCCAGCACTCGAGGAAACACTGAAGCTTTCTTT
.	TRBV25-1	TRBD1	TRBJ1-5	CASSSGQVNQPQHF	TGTGCCAGCAGTTCTGGACAGGTCAATCAGCCCCAGCATTTT
.	TRBV6-5	TRBD2	TRBJ2-1	CASSYLAGVFNEQFF	TGTGCCAGCAGTTACTTAGCGGGGGTTTTCAATGAGCAGTTCTTC
.	TRBV7-2	.	TRBJ2-2	CASSLFFGGELFF	TGTGCCAGCAGCTTATTTTTCGGCGGGGAGCTGTTTTTT
.	TRBV7-2	TRBD1	TRBJ1-2	CASSPAGQRFYGYTF	TGTGCCAGCAGCCCGGCGGGACAGCGATTCTATGGCTACACCTTC
.	TRBV28	.	TRBJ2-1	CASAEFRASYNEQFF	TGTGCCAGCGCGGAATTCAGAGCATCCTACAATGAGCAGTTCTTC
.	TRBV7-2	.	TRBJ2-5	CASSLQGTQETQYF	TGTGCCAGCAGCTTACAGGGGACCCAAGAGACCCAGTACTTC
few	TRBV6-1	.	TRBJ2-4	CASRGPIQYF	TGTGCCAGCCGCGGGCCCATTCAGTACTTC
.	TRBV10-1	.	TRBJ2-7	CASSQGTEQYF	TGCGCCAGTTCCCAGGGTACCGAGCAGTACTTC
.	TRBV7-2	.	TRBJ1-5	CASSLGGASDQPQHF	TGTGCCAGCAGTCTAGGGGGTGCCTCGGATCAGCCCCAGCATTTT
.	TRBV7-9	.	TRBJ2-7	CASSLGSYYEQYF	TGTGCCAGCAGCTTGGGCAGCTACTACGAGCAGTACTTC
.	TRBV19	TRBD1	TRBJ2-7	CASRGVGTGGHEQYF	TGTGCCAGTCGCGGGGTCGGGACAGGGGGTCACGAGCAGTACTTC
.	TRBV5-1	.	TRBJ1-2	CASSLDPPRYYGYTF	TGCGCCAGCAGCTTGGATCCCCCTCGGTACTATGGCTACACCTTC
few	TRBV6-1	TRBD2	TRBJ2-3	CASESGASTDTQYF	TGTGCCAGCGAAAGCGGGGCTAGCACAGATACGCAGTATTTT